This T cell receptor (beta chain) was found in a study of CD8 T cells in Susac syndrome. V lost 2 bases to trimming and J lost 5 bases, with 3 bases between them. The CDR3 is 11 residues long. CDR1 and CDR2 from the germline V gene are MGHDK and SYGVNS. Roughly 0.45 to 1 ug RNA was reverse transcribed with random hexamers. TCRdb itself ran the immunoSEQ multiplex PCR reads through MiXCR, one entry per CDR3 protein. The data show about 170,000 distinct CDR3 sequences, roughly 95% seen once. This chain links TRBV25-1 with TRBJ2-5; D remains ambiguous. The origin of this receptor is a human donor with Susac syndrome. The sequenced sample was CD4+ T cells from PBMCs. The CDR3 region has the DNA TGTGCCAGCAGTGAAGGGGAGACCCAGTACTTC. As protein: CASSEGETQYF.